This entry is about one T cell receptor beta chain. The antigen remains unidentified. A sample-barcoded 5' primer and a J-beta primer mix were used in a second PCR of roughly 6 to 11 cycles. Every sample gave at least 2.5 million paired-end reads containing CDR3. TCRdb called the 5' RACE reads again in MiXCR, with one record for every CDR3 protein. The sample records approximately 1,000,000 distinct CDR3 sequences, roughly two fifths being singletons. This sample was included in a study of blood T cells in healthy people across ages. Across the whole study: The capture of about one barcoded beta molecule per two T cells was achieved by template switching. Study findings and constraints: Investigators treated diversity estimates from one million T cells as underestimates. Both higher diversity and more naive CD4+ cells marked long-lived donors when set against aged donors.

V shed 0 bases, J shed 8 bases, and the junction held 8 bases outside the gene matches. The CDR3 extends over 16 amino acids. The V gene's germline CDR1 is SGDLS and CDR2 YYNGEE. This clonotype was obtained from a man aged 18 to 30 in good health. Sequences were obtained from blood. The chain employs TRBV9 and TRBJ2-1; 10 bases are a match to TRBD2. The CDR3 region is CASSVERGGLFDEQFF. Here the CDR3 DNA reads TGTGCCAGCAGCGTAGAGCGGGGGGGCTTATTCGATGAGCAGTTCTTC.